This is a list of T cell receptor beta chains from one sample in a study of control samples from healthy donors and cancer patients. Sequencing used immunoSEQ multiplex PCR; TCRdb keeps in-frame clones, though not all of them. The repertoire consists of approximately 70,000 clones, with 83% occurring once and the leading ten covering 15% to 19%. The sample was blood. The receptors were gathered from a man between 60 and 70 years old in good health. Both conserved end residues are part of each CDR3.

TRBV6-6 | CASSYSGANVLTF
TRBV7-2 | CASSSIGPAYEQYF
TRBV14 | CASSQGYPTGNTIYF
TRBV5-5 | CASSSFERATNEKLFF
TRBV5-1 | CASSPTGSGANVLTF
TRBV4-2 | CASSQDLYEAFF
TRBV5-1 | CASSLRLGGGYNEQFF
TRBV6-1 | CASSEARGRLKATNEKLFF
TRBV7-2 | CASSPQGARDEQYF
TRBV28 | CASIPGAGQFTEAFF
TRBV5-6 | CASSFVADQETQYF
TRBV10-3 | CAISAGRGQGETQYF
TRBV18 | CASSRGNTDTQYF
TRBV30 | CAWSGKRQPNTEAFF
TRBV19 | CASSIRTGQSTNGYTF
TRBV29-1 | CSVGTGAHTEAFF
TRBV24-1 | CATSDFRGDGWGYTF
TRBV4-3 | CASSQGPLAGAYNEQFF
TRBV30 | CAFDQGAKNIQYF
TRBV5-5 | CASSFSDSGANVLTF
TRBV7-6 | CASSPRGGPATDTQYF
TRBV7-2 | CASSLTHRQGTEQYF
TRBV5-4 | CASSLGGAGGANVLTF
TRBV24-1 | CATSDLTTGELFF
TRBV7-2 | CASSLGVRRTGGGNEQFF
TRBV6-2/TRBV6-3 | CASSTNGPYEQYF
TRBV7-2 | CASSPGGPSTDTQYF
TRBV5-1 | CASIRDRENLGVEKLFF